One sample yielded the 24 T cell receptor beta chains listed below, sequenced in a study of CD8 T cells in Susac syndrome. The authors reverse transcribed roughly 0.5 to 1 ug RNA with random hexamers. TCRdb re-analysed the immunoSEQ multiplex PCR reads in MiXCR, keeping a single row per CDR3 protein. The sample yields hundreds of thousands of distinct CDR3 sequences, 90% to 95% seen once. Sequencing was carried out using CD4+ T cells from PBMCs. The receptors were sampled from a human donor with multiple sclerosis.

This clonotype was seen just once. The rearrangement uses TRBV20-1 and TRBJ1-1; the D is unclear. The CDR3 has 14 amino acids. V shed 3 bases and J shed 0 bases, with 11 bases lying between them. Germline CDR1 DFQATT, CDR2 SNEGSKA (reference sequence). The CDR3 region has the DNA TGCAGTGCTAGCCCGGCGGCATTGAACACTGAAGCTTTCTTT. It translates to CSASPAALNTEAFF.

The chain's CDR3 is CASTYRRTTQYF. The CDR3 DNA follows: TGTGCCAGCACATATAGGAGGACAACGCAGTATTTT. The V call is TRBV12-3 or TRBV12-4, the J call TRBJ2-3; either TRBD1 or TRBD2 may supply D (5 bases each). The CDR3 loop spans 12 amino acids. Trimming pared 7 bases from V and 9 bases from J, leaving 14 bases between.

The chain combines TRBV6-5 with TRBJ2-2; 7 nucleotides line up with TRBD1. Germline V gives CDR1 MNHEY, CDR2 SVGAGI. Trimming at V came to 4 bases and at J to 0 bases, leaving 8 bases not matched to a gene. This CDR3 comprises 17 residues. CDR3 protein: CASSSPIDRANTGELFF. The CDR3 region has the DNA TGTGCCAGCAGTTCCCCCATTGACAGGGCGAACACCGGGGAGCTGTTTTTT.

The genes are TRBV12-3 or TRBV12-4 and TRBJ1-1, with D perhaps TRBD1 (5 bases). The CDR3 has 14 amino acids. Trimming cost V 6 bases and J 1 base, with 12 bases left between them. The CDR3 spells CASRFTGGNTEAFF. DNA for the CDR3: TGTGCCAGCAGATTTACTGGGGGGAACACTGAAGCTTTCTTT.

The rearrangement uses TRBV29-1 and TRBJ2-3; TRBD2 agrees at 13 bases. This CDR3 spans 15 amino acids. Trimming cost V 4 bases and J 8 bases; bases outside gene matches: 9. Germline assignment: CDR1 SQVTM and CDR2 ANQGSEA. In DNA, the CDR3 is TGCAGCGTTGGGAGGACTAGCGGGAGTTCGGGTACGCAGTATTTT. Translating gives CSVGRTSGSSGTQYF.

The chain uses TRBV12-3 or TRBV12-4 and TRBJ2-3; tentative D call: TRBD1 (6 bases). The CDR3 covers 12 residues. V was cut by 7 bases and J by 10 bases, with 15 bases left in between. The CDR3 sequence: CASTPGGFAQYF. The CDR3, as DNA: TGTGCCAGCACCCCTGGGGGCTTCGCGCAGTATTTT.

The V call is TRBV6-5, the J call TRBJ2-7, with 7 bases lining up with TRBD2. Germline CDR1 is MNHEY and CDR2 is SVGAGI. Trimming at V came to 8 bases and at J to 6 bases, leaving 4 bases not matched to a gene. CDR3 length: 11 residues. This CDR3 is CASGRATEQYV. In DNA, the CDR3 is TGTGCCAGCGGGAGGGCAACCGAGCAGTACGTC.

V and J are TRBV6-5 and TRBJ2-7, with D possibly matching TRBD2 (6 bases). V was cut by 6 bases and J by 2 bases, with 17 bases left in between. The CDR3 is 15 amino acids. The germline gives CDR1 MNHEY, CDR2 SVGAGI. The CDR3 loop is CASSRPGEGTYEQYF. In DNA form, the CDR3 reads TGTGCCAGCAGCCGGCCGGGGGAAGGGACCTACGAGCAGTACTTC.

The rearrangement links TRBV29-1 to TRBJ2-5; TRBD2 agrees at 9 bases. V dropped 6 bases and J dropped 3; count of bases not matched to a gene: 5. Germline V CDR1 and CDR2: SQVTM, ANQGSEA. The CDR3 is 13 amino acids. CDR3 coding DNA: TGCAGCGTGTTGACTAGCGGAAAAGAGACCCAGTACTTC. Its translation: CSVLTSGKETQYF.

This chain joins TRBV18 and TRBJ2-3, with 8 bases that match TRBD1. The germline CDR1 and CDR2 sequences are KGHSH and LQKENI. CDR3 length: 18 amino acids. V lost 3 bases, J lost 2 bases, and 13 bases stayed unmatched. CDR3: CASSPLYLTGEPTDTQYF. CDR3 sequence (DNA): TGTGCCAGCTCACCCCTTTACCTGACAGGGGAGCCCACAGATACGCAGTATTTT.

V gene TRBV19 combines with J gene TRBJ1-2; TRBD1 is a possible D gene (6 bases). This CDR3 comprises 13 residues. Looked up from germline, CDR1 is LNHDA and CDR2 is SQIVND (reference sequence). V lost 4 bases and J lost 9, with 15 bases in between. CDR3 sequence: CASSNREYGSYTF. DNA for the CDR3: TGTGCCAGTAGTAACAGGGAGTATGGAAGCTACACCTTC. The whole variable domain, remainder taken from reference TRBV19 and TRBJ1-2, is DGGITQSPKYLFRKEGQNVTLSCEQNLNHDAMYWYRQDPGQGLRLIYYSQIVNDFQKGDIAEGYSVSREKKESFPLTVTSAQKNPTAFYLCASSNREYGSYTFGSGTRLTVV.

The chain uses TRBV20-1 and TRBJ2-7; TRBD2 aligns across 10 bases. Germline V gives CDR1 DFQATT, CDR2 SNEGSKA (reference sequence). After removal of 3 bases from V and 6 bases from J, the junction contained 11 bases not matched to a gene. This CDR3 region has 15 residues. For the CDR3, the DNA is TGCAGTGCTAGTAGGGCTAGCGGGAGTCTCGGCGAGCAGTACGTC. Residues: CSASRASGSLGEQYV.

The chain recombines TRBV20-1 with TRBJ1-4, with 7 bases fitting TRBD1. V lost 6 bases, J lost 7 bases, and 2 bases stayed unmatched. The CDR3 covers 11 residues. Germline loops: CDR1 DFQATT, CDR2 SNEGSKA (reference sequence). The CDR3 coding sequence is TGCAGTGCGACAGGGTCTGAAAAACTGTTTTTT. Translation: CSATGSEKLFF.

CDR3 nucleotides: TGCGCCAGCAGCGTCACCCGACACACAGATACGCAGTATTTT. This gives the protein CASSVTRHTDTQYF. V usage is TRBV5-1 and J usage is TRBJ2-3; no definite D call. Per germline, CDR1 SGHRS and CDR2 YFSETQ. Trimming cost V 4 bases and J 2 bases, with 11 bases left between them. CDR3 length: 14 amino acids.

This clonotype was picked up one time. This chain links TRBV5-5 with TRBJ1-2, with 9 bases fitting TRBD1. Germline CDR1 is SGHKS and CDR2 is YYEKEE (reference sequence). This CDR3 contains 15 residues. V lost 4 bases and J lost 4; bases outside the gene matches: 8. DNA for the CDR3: TGTGCCAGCAGCATAGCCCCGGACAGGGGCTATGGCTACACCTTC. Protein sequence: CASSIAPDRGYGYTF.

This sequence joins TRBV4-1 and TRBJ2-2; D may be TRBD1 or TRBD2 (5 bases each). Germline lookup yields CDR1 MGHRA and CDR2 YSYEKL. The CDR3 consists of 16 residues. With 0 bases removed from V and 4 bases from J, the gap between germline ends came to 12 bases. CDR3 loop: CASSQEYRGVTGELFF. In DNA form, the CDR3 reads TGCGCCAGCAGCCAAGAGTATAGGGGAGTCACCGGGGAGCTGTTTTTT.

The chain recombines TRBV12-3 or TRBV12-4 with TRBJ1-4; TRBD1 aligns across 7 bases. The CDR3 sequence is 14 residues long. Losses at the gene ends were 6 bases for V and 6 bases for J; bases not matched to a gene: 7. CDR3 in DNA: TGTGCCAGCAGCCGACAGGGCTCGGATGAAAAACTGTTTTTT. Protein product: CASSRQGSDEKLFF.

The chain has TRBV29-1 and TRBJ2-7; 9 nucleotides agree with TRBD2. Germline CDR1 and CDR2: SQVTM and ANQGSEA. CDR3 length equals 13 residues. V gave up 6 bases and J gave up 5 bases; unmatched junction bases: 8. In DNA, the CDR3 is TGCAGCGTCGGCGGGAGGGCCCTCCACGAGCAGTACTTC. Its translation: CSVGGRALHEQYF.

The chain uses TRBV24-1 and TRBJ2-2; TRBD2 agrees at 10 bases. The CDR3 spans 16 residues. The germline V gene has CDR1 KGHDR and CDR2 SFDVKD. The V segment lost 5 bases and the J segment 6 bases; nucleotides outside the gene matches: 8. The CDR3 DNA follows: TGTGCCACCAGTGCCGAGACTAGCGGGTCCTCCGGGGAGCTGTTTTTT. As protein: CATSAETSGSSGELFF.

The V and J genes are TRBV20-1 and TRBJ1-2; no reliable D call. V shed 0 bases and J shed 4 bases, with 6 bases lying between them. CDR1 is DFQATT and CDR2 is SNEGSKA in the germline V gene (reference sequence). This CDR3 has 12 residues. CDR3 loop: CSARDRIYGYTF. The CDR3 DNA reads TGCAGTGCTAGAGACAGAATCTATGGCTACACCTTC.

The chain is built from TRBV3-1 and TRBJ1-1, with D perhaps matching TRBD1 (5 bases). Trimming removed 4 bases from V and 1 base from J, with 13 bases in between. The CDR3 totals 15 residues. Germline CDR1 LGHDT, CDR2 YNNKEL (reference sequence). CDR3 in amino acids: CASSPRDGRNTEAFF. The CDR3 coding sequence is TGTGCCAGCAGCCCCAGGGACGGCAGGAACACTGAAGCTTTCTTT.

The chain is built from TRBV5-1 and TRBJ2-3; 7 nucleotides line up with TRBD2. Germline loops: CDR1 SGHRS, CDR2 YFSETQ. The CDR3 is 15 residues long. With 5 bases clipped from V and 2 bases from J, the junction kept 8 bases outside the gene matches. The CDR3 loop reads CASRPALAATDTQYF. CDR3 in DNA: TGCGCCAGCAGGCCTGCTCTAGCGGCCACAGATACGCAGTATTTT.

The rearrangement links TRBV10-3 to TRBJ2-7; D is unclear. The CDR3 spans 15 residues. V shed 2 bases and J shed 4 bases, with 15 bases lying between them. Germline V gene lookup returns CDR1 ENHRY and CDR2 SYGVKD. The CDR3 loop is CAISEPRDVTYEQYF. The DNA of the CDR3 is TGTGCCATCAGTGAGCCCCGTGACGTAACTTACGAGCAGTACTTC.

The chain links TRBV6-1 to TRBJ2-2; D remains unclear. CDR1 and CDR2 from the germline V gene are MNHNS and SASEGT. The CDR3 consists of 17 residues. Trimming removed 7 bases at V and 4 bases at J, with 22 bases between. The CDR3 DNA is TGTGCCAGCACCCCCACCCGAGGAGAATTGGGCACCGGGGAGCTGTTTTTT. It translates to CASTPTRGELGTGELFF.